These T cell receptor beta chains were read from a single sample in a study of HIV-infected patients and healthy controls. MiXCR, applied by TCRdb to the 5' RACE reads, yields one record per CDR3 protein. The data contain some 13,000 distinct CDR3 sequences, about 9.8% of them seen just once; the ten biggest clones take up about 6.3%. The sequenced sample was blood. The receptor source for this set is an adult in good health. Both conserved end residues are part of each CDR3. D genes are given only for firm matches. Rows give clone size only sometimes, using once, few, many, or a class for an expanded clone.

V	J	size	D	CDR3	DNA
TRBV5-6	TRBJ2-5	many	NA	CASSAGLHQGETQYF	TGTGCCAGCAGCGCGGGACTACACCAGGGGGAGACCCAGTACTTC
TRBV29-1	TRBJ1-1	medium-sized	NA	CSVQKALNTEAFF	TGCAGCGTTCAGAAGGCATTGAACACTGAAGCTTTCTTT
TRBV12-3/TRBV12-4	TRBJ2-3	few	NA	CASSENGGLKTDTQYF	TGTGCCAGCAGCGAAAACGGGGGGCTTAAAACAGATACGCAGTATTTT
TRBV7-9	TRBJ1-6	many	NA	CASSLFGAGDNSPLHF	TGTGCCAGCAGCTTATTTGGAGCAGGGGATAATTCACCCCTCCACTTT
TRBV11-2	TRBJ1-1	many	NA	CASSFGVMNTEAFF	TGTGCCAGCAGCTTTGGGGTTATGAACACTGAAGCTTTCTTT
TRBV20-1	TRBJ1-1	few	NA	CSARYRENTEAFF	TGCAGTGCTAGATACAGGGAGAACACTGAAGCTTTCTTT
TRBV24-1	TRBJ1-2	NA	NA	CATSDRSGYTF	TGTGCCACCAGTGATCGGAGTGGCTACACCTTC
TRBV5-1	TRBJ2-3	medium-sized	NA	CASSLERDTQYF	TGCGCCAGCAGCTTGGAGCGGGATACGCAGTATTTT
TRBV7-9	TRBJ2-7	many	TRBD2	CASSFETSEEYF	TGTGCCAGCAGCTTTGAGACTAGCGAGGAGTACTTC
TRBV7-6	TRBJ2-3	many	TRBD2	CASSFRVGGTSGSGDTQYF	TGTGCCAGCAGCTTTCGCGTTGGAGGGACTAGCGGGAGTGGGGATACGCAGTATTTT
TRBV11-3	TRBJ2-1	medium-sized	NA	CASSLRAITHNEQFF	TGTGCCAGCAGCTTAAGAGCTATAACCCACAATGAGCAGTTCTTC
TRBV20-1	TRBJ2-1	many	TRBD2	CSARGLAGSYNEQFF	TGCAGTGCTAGAGGACTAGCGGGCTCCTACAATGAGCAGTTCTTC
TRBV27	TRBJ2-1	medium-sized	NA	CVARGQTNYNEQFF	TGTGTCGCGAGAGGCCAAACCAACTACAATGAGCAGTTCTTC
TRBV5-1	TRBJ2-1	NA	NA	CASSSLPPSNEQFF	TGCGCCAGCAGCTCTTTACCCCCGAGTAATGAGCAGTTCTTC
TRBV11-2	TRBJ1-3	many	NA	CASSLVGNTIYF	TGTGCCAGCAGCTTAGTCGGAAACACCATATATTTT
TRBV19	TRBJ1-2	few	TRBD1	CASSPHRDRGRGGYTF	TGTGCCAGTAGTCCCCACCGGGACAGGGGGCGCGGGGGCTACACCTTC
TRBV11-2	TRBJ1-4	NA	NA	CASSLGPTNEKLFF	TGTGCCAGCAGCCTAGGGCCAACTAATGAAAAACTGTTTTTT
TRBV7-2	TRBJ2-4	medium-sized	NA	CASSSGVAKNIQYF	TGTGCCAGCAGCTCAGGGGTAGCCAAAAACATTCAGTACTTC
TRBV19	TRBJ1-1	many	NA	CASRGPGRERTEAFF	TGTGCCAGTAGAGGTCCGGGACGGGAGAGGACTGAAGCTTTCTTT
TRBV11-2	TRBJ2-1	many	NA	CASSFSLGAYNEQFF	TGTGCCAGCAGCTTTTCCCTGGGGGCCTACAATGAGCAGTTCTTC
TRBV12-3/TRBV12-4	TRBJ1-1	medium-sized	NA	CASNPNLGEAFF	TGTGCCAGCAACCCAAATTTGGGTGAAGCTTTCTTT
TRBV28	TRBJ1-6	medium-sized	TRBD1	CASSLGQGIPLHF	TGTGCCAGCAGTTTGGGACAGGGGATCCCCCTCCACTTT
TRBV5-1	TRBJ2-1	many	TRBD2	CASSSGTSGYAYNEQFF	TGCGCCAGCAGCTCCGGGACTAGTGGGTATGCCTACAATGAGCAGTTCTTC
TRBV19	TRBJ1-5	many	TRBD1	CASSFRQGDQPQHF	TGTGCCAGTAGTTTTCGGCAGGGGGATCAGCCCCAGCATTTT
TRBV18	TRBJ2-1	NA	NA	CASSPPGVSSYNEQFF	TGTGCCAGCTCACCACCTGGAGTCAGCTCCTACAATGAGCAGTTCTTC
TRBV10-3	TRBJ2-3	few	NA	CAISETTDTQYF	TGTGCCATCAGTGAGACCACAGATACGCAGTATTTT
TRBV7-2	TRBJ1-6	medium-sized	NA	CASSLNRVPQSPLHF	TGTGCCAGCAGCTTAAACAGGGTCCCTCAGTCACCCCTCCACTTT
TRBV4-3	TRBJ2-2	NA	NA	CASSQVGSTGELFF	TGCGCCAGCAGCCAAGTAGGGTCAACCGGGGAGCTGTTTTTT
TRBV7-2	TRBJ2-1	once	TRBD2	CASSLVGLAGYFSYYNEQFF	TGTGCCAGCAGCTTAGTGGGACTAGCGGGTTATTTTAGCTACTACAATGAGCAGTTCTTC
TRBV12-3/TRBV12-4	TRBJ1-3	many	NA	CASARGWSSGNTIYF	TGTGCCAGCGCCAGGGGATGGAGCTCTGGAAACACCATATATTTT
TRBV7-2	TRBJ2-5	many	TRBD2	CASSLGLAGPQETQYF	TGTGCCAGCAGCTTAGGCCTAGCGGGACCCCAAGAGACCCAGTACTTC
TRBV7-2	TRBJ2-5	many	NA	CASSLRREETQYF	TGTGCCAGCAGCTTGCGGCGGGAAGAGACCCAGTACTTC
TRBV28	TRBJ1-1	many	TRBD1	CASTQQGMNTEAFF	TGTGCCAGCACCCAACAGGGGATGAACACTGAAGCTTTCTTT
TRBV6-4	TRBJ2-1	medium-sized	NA	CASSQDREASEQFF	TGTGCCAGCAGTCAAGACAGGGAGGCAAGCGAGCAGTTCTTC
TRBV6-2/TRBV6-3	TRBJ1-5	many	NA	CASRPTTGPNQPQHF	TGTGCCAGCAGGCCCACGACAGGCCCCAATCAGCCCCAGCATTTT
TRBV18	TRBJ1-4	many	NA	CASSPDGTEKLFF	TGTGCCAGCTCACCGGACGGGACTGAAAAACTGTTTTTT
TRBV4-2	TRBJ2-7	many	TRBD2	CASSQDYGSGPSYEQYF	TGTGCCAGCAGCCAAGATTACGGTAGCGGGCCCTCCTACGAGCAGTACTTC
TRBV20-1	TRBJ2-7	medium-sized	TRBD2	CSAISSGGFSNEQYF	TGCAGTGCTATCAGTAGCGGGGGTTTTTCCAACGAGCAGTACTTC
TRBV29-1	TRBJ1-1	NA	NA	CSVEEVGQPNTEAFF	TGCAGCGTTGAAGAAGTTGGGCAGCCTAACACTGAAGCTTTCTTT
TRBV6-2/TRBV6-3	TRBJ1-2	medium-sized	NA	CASSSRQTYGYTF	TGTGCCAGCAGTTCCCGCCAGACCTATGGCTACACCTTC
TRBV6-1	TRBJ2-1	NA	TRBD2	CASSATGGQDNEQFF	TGTGCCAGCAGTGCGACGGGAGGACAAGACAATGAGCAGTTCTTC
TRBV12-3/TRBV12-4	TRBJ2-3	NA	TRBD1	CASSSGTASTDTQYF	TGTGCCAGCAGCTCCGGGACAGCTAGCACAGATACGCAGTATTTT
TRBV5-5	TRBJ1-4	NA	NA	CASSLPAGHLREKLFF	TGTGCCAGCAGCTTGCCCGCCGGACATCTAAGGGAAAAACTGTTTTTT
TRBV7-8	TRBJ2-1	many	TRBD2	CASSPLRLAGLGVGSYNEQFF	TGTGCCAGCAGCCCCCTCCGACTAGCGGGTCTAGGAGTGGGGTCCTACAATGAGCAGTTCTTC
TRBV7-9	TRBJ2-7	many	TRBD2	CASSLKGGPSGSYEQYF	TGTGCCAGCAGCCTAAAGGGGGGACCTAGCGGGAGTTACGAGCAGTACTTC
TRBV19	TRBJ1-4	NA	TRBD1	CASSATGEVLEKLFF	TGTGCCAGTAGTGCTACAGGGGAGGTCTTGGAAAAACTGTTTTTT
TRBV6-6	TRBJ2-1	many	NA	CASSYSSPASSSYNEQFF	TGTGCCAGCAGTTACTCTTCCCCGGCAAGCAGCTCCTACAATGAGCAGTTCTTC
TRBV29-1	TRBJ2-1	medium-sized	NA	CSVAPSYNEQFF	TGCAGCGTTGCCCCCTCCTACAATGAGCAGTTCTTC
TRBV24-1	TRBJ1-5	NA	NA	CATSDLSNQPQHF	TGTGCCACCAGTGATTTAAGCAATCAGCCCCAGCATTTT
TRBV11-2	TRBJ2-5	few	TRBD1	CASSRDSQETQYF	TGTGCCAGCAGCCGGGACAGTCAAGAGACCCAGTACTTC
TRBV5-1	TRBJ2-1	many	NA	CASSLDMGRGEQFF	TGCGCCAGCAGCTTGGATATGGGCCGGGGTGAGCAGTTCTTC
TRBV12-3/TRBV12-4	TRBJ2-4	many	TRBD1	CASSLGQGTAKNIQYF	TGTGCCAGCAGTTTGGGACAGGGAACGGCCAAAAACATTCAGTACTTC
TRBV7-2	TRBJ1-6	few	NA	CASSAGTSNSPLHF	TGTGCCAGCAGCGCCGGGACTTCGAATTCACCCCTCCACTTT
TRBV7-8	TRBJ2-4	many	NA	CASSPPLRASNRNIQYF	TGTGCCAGCAGCCCCCCCCTCCGGGCTTCCAATCGGAACATTCAGTACTTC